Listed below are T cell receptor beta chains from one sample, sequenced in a study of CD8 T cells in ankylosing spondylitis. TCRdb re-analysed the 5' RACE reads in MiXCR, keeping a single row per CDR3 protein. Altogether about 180,000 distinct CDR3 sequences are present, approximately 10% being singletons, with the ten largest covering approximately 16%. Sequencing was carried out using blood, either unsorted or a sorted T cell fraction (not recorded which). These TCRs come from a female donor with ankylosing spondylitis or in good health (not recorded which). Each CDR3 is given with its conserved first and last residue. A D gene is named only where the DNA matches it firmly. A row's size may be missing; if present it is once, few, many or a size class.

j_call	d_call	v_call	clone_size	cdr3_nt	cdr3_aa
TRBJ2-2	TRBD1	TRBV2	few	TGTGCCAGCAGTCCGCCGGGACAGGGAGGGATCAGCGGGGAGCTGTTTTTT	CASSPPGQGGISGELFF
TRBJ2-5	NA	TRBV12-3/TRBV12-4	few	TGTGCCAGCAGTTTAGGGGGACGCAGGGAGACCCAGTACTTC	CASSLGGRRETQYF
TRBJ2-3	NA	TRBV29-1	many	TGCAGCGTTGACAATGGGGGCACAGATACGCAGTATTTT	CSVDNGGTDTQYF
TRBJ2-2	TRBD1	TRBV27	many	TGTGCCAGCAGTACCACAGGGGCGACCACCGGGGAGCTGTTTTTT	CASSTTGATTGELFF
TRBJ2-7	NA	TRBV27	NA	TGTGCCAGCAGCCGCCCTGGGTCCTACGAGCAGTACTTC	CASSRPGSYEQYF
TRBJ2-1	TRBD2	TRBV12-3/TRBV12-4	NA	TGTGTCAGCAGTGCTAGCGGTGCCTACAATGAGCAGTTCTTC	CVSSASGAYNEQFF
TRBJ2-1	TRBD2	TRBV4-2	NA	TGTGCCAGCAGCCAAGTCTATGGGACTAGCGTTATAAATGAGCAGTTCTTC	CASSQVYGTSVINEQFF
TRBJ2-7	TRBD1	TRBV9	NA	TGTGCCAGCAGCGCGCGGACAGGGGACACCTACGAGCAGTACTTC	CASSARTGDTYEQYF
TRBJ2-1	NA	TRBV20-1	many	TGCAGTGCTAGAGAAGAACTAGAGAATGAGCAGTTCTTC	CSAREELENEQFF
TRBJ2-7	NA	TRBV4-3	NA	TGCGCCAGCAGCCCCCACGCCAGGGACGGCTACGAGCAGTACTTC	CASSPHARDGYEQYF
TRBJ2-5	NA	TRBV19	few	TGTGCCAGTAGTAACTACGGACTACCGTACCAAGAGACCCAGTACTTC	CASSNYGLPYQETQYF
TRBJ2-2	NA	TRBV7-9	NA	TGTGCCAGCAGCTCCCCTCCGGACACCAACACCGGGGAGCTGTTTTTT	CASSSPPDTNTGELFF
TRBJ2-6	NA	TRBV10-3	few	TGTGCCATCAGTGAGGAGGTTTATGGGGCCAACGTCCTGACTTTC	CAISEEVYGANVLTF
TRBJ1-1	NA	TRBV12-3/TRBV12-4	many	TGTGCCATCCGGACAGCGAACACTGAAGCTTTCTTT	CAIRTANTEAFF
TRBJ2-1	TRBD2	TRBV20-1	few	TGCAGTGCTAGAGCGGCAGGGTTCGCGGGAGGGCAGGTTGGTGAGCAGTTCTTC	CSARAAGFAGGQVGEQFF
TRBJ2-7	NA	TRBV14	NA	TGTGCCAGCAGCCAAGGGGACAACACCTACGAGCAGTACTTC	CASSQGDNTYEQYF
TRBJ1-6	TRBD1	TRBV4-3	few	TGCGCCAGCAGCCAAATACAGGGGAGGAGTTCACCCCTCCACTTT	CASSQIQGRSSPLHF
TRBJ2-2	TRBD2	TRBV27	NA	TGTGCCAGCCGACTAGCGGGAGGTCCCCCCGGGGAGCTGTTTTTT	CASRLAGGPPGELFF
TRBJ2-3	TRBD2	TRBV20-1	few	TGCAGTGCTACCGACAGACTAGCGGATCGCACAGATACGCAGTATTTT	CSATDRLADRTDTQYF
TRBJ2-7	NA	TRBV5-4	few	TGTGCCAGCAGCTTGGGTGCAGGGATCTCCTACGAGCAGTACTTC	CASSLGAGISYEQYF
TRBJ2-3	NA	TRBV15	NA	TGTGCCACCAGCAGAGACCCCCTCTACACCACAGATACGCAGTATTTT	CATSRDPLYTTDTQYF
TRBJ2-1	NA	TRBV27	NA	TGTGCCAGCAGTTTTGAGGGGACGACCTATGAGCAGTTCTTC	CASSFEGTTYEQFF
TRBJ2-6	NA	TRBV11-2	few	TGTGCCAGCAGCTTAGGCGCCTCTGGGGCCAACGTCCTGACTTTC	CASSLGASGANVLTF
TRBJ2-1	TRBD2	TRBV4-3	many	TGCGCCAGCAGCGCGGGTCTAGCGGGAGCGGATGAGCAGTTCTTC	CASSAGLAGADEQFF
TRBJ1-1	TRBD1	TRBV27	few	TGTGCCAGCAGTGTGACAGGGGGCGAACCCCTTCTTCAGAACACTGAAGCTTTCTTT	CASSVTGGEPLLQNTEAFF
TRBJ2-7	TRBD2	TRBV9	many	TGTGCCAGCAGCGCCCCTGAGCGGGAAAACGAGCAGTACTTC	CASSAPERENEQYF
TRBJ2-1	NA	TRBV4-3	NA	TGCGCCAGCAGCCCCCAGGGCTCCGACTCCTACAATGAGCAGTTCTTC	CASSPQGSDSYNEQFF
TRBJ2-4	NA	TRBV11-2	NA	TGTGCCAGCAGCTTAAATAGGGAGGCCAAAAACATTCAGTACTTC	CASSLNREAKNIQYF
TRBJ1-6	NA	TRBV11-2	NA	TGTGCCAGCAGCTTCCCGGGGCAGGCCGAGGAATCACCCCTCCACTTT	CASSFPGQAEESPLHF
TRBJ2-5	NA	TRBV28	once	TGTGCCAGCAGTTCCCTCCCTGGAGAGACCCAGTACTTC	CASSSLPGETQYF
TRBJ2-2	NA	TRBV12-3/TRBV12-4	NA	TGTGCCAGCAGTTTAAGGCGGGAAGTAACCGGGGAGCTGTTTTTT	CASSLRREVTGELFF
TRBJ2-5	NA	TRBV20-1	NA	TGCAGTGCTAGAGACCCCGACTCCCAGCCCCAAGAGACCCAGTACTTC	CSARDPDSQPQETQYF
TRBJ2-1	NA	TRBV9	NA	TGTGCCAGCAGTGGGGGAGGCGATGAGCAGTTCTTC	CASSGGGDEQFF
TRBJ2-3	NA	TRBV4-3	NA	TGCGCCAGCAGCCAGGCTAGGCCGTCTAGCACAGATACGCAGTATTTT	CASSQARPSSTDTQYF
TRBJ1-6	NA	TRBV20-1	NA	TGCAGTGCTAGAGATCCCGCAGGCTATAATTCACCCCTCCACTTT	CSARDPAGYNSPLHF
TRBJ2-2	TRBD1	TRBV27	NA	TGTGCCAGCACCTTACGGGGACAGGGGAACACCGGGGAGCTGTTTTTT	CASTLRGQGNTGELFF
TRBJ2-1	TRBD2	TRBV13	NA	TGTGCCAGCAGCTCCCCCGGGAGCGGGAGACTAAATGAGCAGTTCTTC	CASSSPGSGRLNEQFF
TRBJ2-1	NA	TRBV7-6	NA	TGTGCCAGCAGCTTAAATCCGGGGGTGAATGAGCAGTTCTTC	CASSLNPGVNEQFF
TRBJ2-7	NA	TRBV28	few	TGTGCCAGCAGTTTAGGGAGGACGGTTCTTGGTGAGCAGTACTTC	CASSLGRTVLGEQYF
TRBJ2-7	TRBD1	TRBV4-3	few	TGCGCCAGCAGCCAAGGTTGGCAGGGGGCGTACGAGCAGTACTTC	CASSQGWQGAYEQYF
TRBJ1-2	NA	TRBV27	NA	TGTGCCAGCAGTCTAAGGCGGACGGGGGTGGAAACCTTC	CASSLRRTGVETF
TRBJ2-7	NA	TRBV7-9	NA	TGTGCCAGCAGCCGGGCGGCCTCCTACGAGCAGTACTTC	CASSRAASYEQYF
TRBJ1-1	NA	TRBV6-5	NA	TGTGCCAGCCGAGGGGCTGACGCTGAAGCTTTCTTT	CASRGADAEAFF
TRBJ1-5	NA	TRBV7-9	NA	TGTGCCAGCGCCAGGGGAAGGAATCAGCCCCAGCATTTT	CASARGRNQPQHF
TRBJ2-7	NA	TRBV6-5	NA	TGTGCCAGCAGTTACTCGAGGACAAGGCTCCTCTACGAGCAGTACTTC	CASSYSRTRLLYEQYF
TRBJ2-7	NA	TRBV4-3	many	TGCGCCAGCAGCCAAGATCTGACGTACGAGCAGTACTTC	CASSQDLTYEQYF
TRBJ2-7	TRBD2	TRBV12-3/TRBV12-4	NA	TGTGCCAGCAGTCCCCTCGGCGGGAGCTTCGACGAGCAGTACTTC	CASSPLGGSFDEQYF
TRBJ2-7	TRBD2	TRBV7-2	NA	TGTGCCAGCAGCCGAAGCGGGAGTGTCCCTATGAATTACGAGCAGTACTTC	CASSRSGSVPMNYEQYF
TRBJ2-7	NA	TRBV5-4	few	TGTGCCAGCAGCCCCCGGATCGACTACGAGCAGTACTTC	CASSPRIDYEQYF
TRBJ1-4	NA	TRBV20-1	few	TGCAGTGCTAGAGGTGTGGGGGCGCGTGAAAAACTGTTTTTT	CSARGVGAREKLFF
TRBJ2-1	TRBD2	TRBV20-1	few	TGCAGTGCCCACGCATTGCGAGAGAGCGGGGTTTCCTCCTACAATGAGCAGTTCTTC	CSAHALRESGVSSYNEQFF
TRBJ1-1	TRBD1	TRBV19	few	TGTGCCAGCCGTAGACAGGGCGACACTGAAGCTTTCTTT	CASRRQGDTEAFF
TRBJ2-1	TRBD2	TRBV27	many	TGTGCCAGCAGTCCCGGGAGGGACCGGTACAATGAGCAGTTCTTC	CASSPGRDRYNEQFF
TRBJ1-2	NA	TRBV10-3	NA	TGTGCCATCAGTGTGTTCAAGGGGGGGAACTATGGCTACACCTTC	CAISVFKGGNYGYTF
TRBJ1-2	TRBD1	TRBV27	few	TGTGCCAGCAGTTTTTCGGACAGGGAGGGTGGCTACACCTTC	CASSFSDREGGYTF